This T cell receptor (beta chain) was identified in a study of blood T cell repertoires in COVID-19. The assay was immunoSEQ multiplex PCR, and TCRdb's table has in-frame clones only and misses some. The sample records 200,000 or so clones, over 80% being singletons. Those who participated ranged in age from roughly 18 to 89 years and resided in roughly 26 US areas. The material sequenced was PBMCs or T cells enriched from blood (not recorded which). This TCR was sampled from a woman aged 25 to 39 who had been exposed to COVID-19.

CDR3 bases: TGTGCCAGCAGACGATCCGGGACAGGGCGAAACGAGCAGTACTTC. Translated: CASRRSGTGRNEQYF. This chain uses TRBV14 with TRBJ2-7, with 9 bases that match TRBD1. Germline V gene sequence: CDR1 SGHDN, CDR2 FVKESK. V lost 6 bases and J lost 5; bases outside the gene matches: 11. CDR3 size: 15 residues.